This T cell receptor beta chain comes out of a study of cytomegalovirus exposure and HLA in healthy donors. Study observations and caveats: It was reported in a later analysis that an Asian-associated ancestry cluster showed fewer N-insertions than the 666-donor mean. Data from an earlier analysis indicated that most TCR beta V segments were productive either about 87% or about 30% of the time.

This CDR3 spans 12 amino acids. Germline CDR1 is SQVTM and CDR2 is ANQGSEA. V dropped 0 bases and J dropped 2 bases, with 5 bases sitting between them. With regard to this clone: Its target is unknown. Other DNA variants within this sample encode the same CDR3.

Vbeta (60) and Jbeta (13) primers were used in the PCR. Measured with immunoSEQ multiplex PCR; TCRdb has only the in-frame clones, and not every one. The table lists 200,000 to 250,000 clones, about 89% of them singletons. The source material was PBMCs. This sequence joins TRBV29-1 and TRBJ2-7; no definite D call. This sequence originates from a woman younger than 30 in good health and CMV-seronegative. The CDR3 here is CSVEEGAYEQYF. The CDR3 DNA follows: TGCAGCGTTGAAGAAGGAGCCTACGAGCAGTACTTC.